The present entry profiles one T cell receptor beta chain with its context. What it binds is unknown. The source of the sample is a study of OX40 agonist ivuxolimab in advanced cancers. About the study: Patients assigned to dose escalation were diagnosed with hepatocellular carcinoma, melanoma, renal cell or head and neck cancer. Subjects had a mean age of roughly 60 years, with a range of roughly 20 to 80; around 80% were male.

Clones were sequenced by immunoSEQ multiplex PCR, and TCRdb holds only the in-frame ones, with some missing. The sample has about 13,000 clones; under 70% are singletons. Study-level points and caveats: Average numbers of expanded clones were greater in CD8+ T cells than in CD4+. There were also nonresponders showing low normalized T-cell clonal expansion.

The receptor comes from an adult with an advanced solid tumor such as melanoma, head and neck, liver or kidney cancer. The sample was CD4+ or CD8+ T cells sorted from blood, taken in a trial of the OX40 agonist ivuxolimab.

CDR3 protein: CASSLSQRAPREQFF. As DNA, the CDR3 is TGTGCCAGCAGCTTATCACAGCGGGCCCCCAGAGAGCAGTTCTTC. The chain carries TRBV7-8 and TRBJ2-1, with TRBD2 as a possible D gene (6 bases). V was clipped by 2 bases and J by 10 bases, with 18 bases between them. The germline V gene has CDR1 SGHVS and CDR2 FQNEAQ. The CDR3 has 15 residues. The full variable domain, in which reference TRBV7-8 and TRBJ2-1 provide the parts outside the CDR3, is GAGVSQSPRYKVAKRGQDVALRCDPISGHVSLFWYQQALGQGPEFLTYFQNEAQLDKSGLPSDRFFAERPEGSVSTLKIQRTQQEDSAVYLCASSLSQRAPREQFFGPGTRLTVL.